This TCR beta chain was recorded in a study of T cell changes during pregnancy in multiple sclerosis (dated by TCRdb to about 2019). Some background on the complete study: The study looked at changes in the T cell repertoire across pregnancy in women with multiple sclerosis.

Comments on this clone: No cognate antigen has been identified for it. No much larger clone is present one base from it, and per-base qualities are unavailable.

Library preparation employed the immunoSEQ multiplex PCR assay. Not all clones reach the TCRdb copy of this immuneACCESS table, which keeps in-frame sequences only. Checked studies attribute under half of the gap to unresolved V genes and leave the rest unexplained. This sample holds about 40,000 clones; about 91% were observed only once. Clones ranked in the top ten supply about 0.5% of the sample. The CDR3 measures 12 amino acids from cysteine to phenylalanine. The read is trimmed to its CDR3 DNA, 36 bases read in frame from base 1. V and J are trimmed by 5 bases and 10 bases, and the gene matches miss 4 bases of the junction. CDR1 and CDR2, looked up from the germline V gene, are SGHAT and FQNNGV.

This receptor was identified in a female donor in good health, enrolled as a control in a pregnancy study. This chain is built from TRBV11-2 and TRBJ2-1, with TRBD2 identical over 8 junction bases. Source: CD4+ T cells from peripheral blood mononuclear cells, taken in the second trimester of pregnancy. The CDR3 region reads CASSHTSGEQFF. The DNA is TGTGCCAGCAGCCATACTAGCGGCGAGCAGTTCTTC. When the CDR3 is completed using the reference TRBV11-2 and TRBJ2-1 genes on either side, the full variable domain is EAGVAQSPRYKIIEKRQSVAFWCNPISGHATLYWYQQILGQGPKLLIQFQNNGVVDDSQLPKDRFSAERLKGVDSTLKIQPAKLEDSAVYLCASSHTSGEQFFGPGTRLTVL.